This T cell receptor (beta chain) comes out of a study of cytomegalovirus exposure and HLA in healthy donors. Regarding the study as a whole: The study listed 164 cytomegalovirus-associated TCR beta chains. As was reported, the classifier diagnosed cytomegalovirus status with high specificity and sensitivity. In vitro testing confirmed a few CMV-associated chains as specific for CMV antigens.

Per the germline V gene, CDR1 is SEHNR and CDR2 is FQNEAQ (reference sequence). The CDR3 sequence is 14 residues long. J was trimmed by 10 bases and V by 2 bases; bases with no gene match: 5. Sequencing was performed with immunoSEQ multiplex PCR; in TCRdb, only in-frame clones are kept and a portion is missing. The data show some 85,000 clones, roughly 96% seen once. Worth noting for this clone: What it binds is not known.

The receptor was isolated from a woman aged 18-29 years in good health and CMV-seronegative. The chain employs TRBV7-9 and TRBJ2-1; 10 nucleotides match TRBD2. Sequenced input: PBMCs. CDR3 sequence (DNA): TGTGCCAGCAGCTTACCTAGCGGGAGTATCGAGCAGTTCTTC. This gives the protein CASSLPSGSIEQFF. Full variable domain (outside the CDR3, taken from reference TRBV7-9 and TRBJ2-1): DTGVSQNPRHKITKRGQNVTFRCDPISEHNRLYWYRQTLGQGPEFLTYFQNEAQLEKSRLLSDRFSAERPKGSFSTLEIQRTEQGDSAMYLCASSLPSGSIEQFFGPGTRLTVL.